These 19 T cell receptor beta chains came from one sample sequenced in a study of control samples from healthy donors and cancer patients. Repertoires were generated with immunoSEQ multiplex PCR, while TCRdb's copy carries only in-frame clones and drops some. Of about 220,000 clones listed, around 94% are singletons. Sequencing was done on a sample of blood. The receptor set was obtained from a man over 45 in good health.

This chain connects TRBV30 to TRBJ2-7; no clear D gene. V lost 0 bases to trimming and J lost 7 bases, with 16 bases between them. This CDR3 is 14 amino acids long. Germline V gene data show CDR1 as GTSNPN and CDR2 as SVGIG (reference sequence). CDR3: CAWSVRSLYGEQYF. The CDR3 DNA is TGTGCCTGGAGTGTAAGGTCCCTTTACGGGGAGCAGTACTTC. The variable domain in full, with the rest retrieved from reference TRBV30 and TRBJ2-7, is SQTIHQWPATLVQPVGSPLSLECTVEGTSNPNLYWYRQAAGRGLQLLFYSVGIGQISSEVPQNLSASRPQDRQFILSSKKLLLSDSGFYLCAWSVRSLYGEQYFGPGTRLTVT.

The chain recombines TRBV5-8 with TRBJ2-6; D perhaps matches TRBD1 (6 bases). Germline V gene data show CDR1 as SGHTS and CDR2 as YDEGEE. Trimming cost V 2 bases and J 4 bases, with 10 bases left between them. The CDR3 has 15 residues. The CDR3 is CASSFDRSGANVLTF. The DNA for the CDR3 is TGTGCCAGCAGCTTTGACAGGTCCGGGGCCAACGTCCTGACTTTC.

The chain employs TRBV24-1 and TRBJ1-2; D is undetermined. CDR3 length: 13 amino acids. CDR1 and CDR2 (germline): KGHDR, SFDVKD. With 3 bases removed from V and 8 bases from J, the gap between germline ends came to 12 bases. CDR3 amino acids: CATSDPLMKGYTF. The CDR3 coding sequence is TGTGCCACCAGTGATCCCCTCATGAAGGGCTACACCTTC.

J is TRBJ1-6 and V is TRBV28; TRBD1 might be the D (6 bases). This CDR3 has 15 residues. Germline loops: CDR1 MDHEN, CDR2 SYDVKM. Trimming removed 3 bases from V and 6 bases from J, with 12 bases in between. The CDR3 bases are TGTGCCAGCAGTTTGGCGGACAGAGTTAATTCACCCCTCCACTTT. Amino acid sequence: CASSLADRVNSPLHF.

The chain joins TRBV6-5 to TRBJ1-4, with D uncertain. Trimming removed 9 bases at V and 0 bases at J, with 5 bases between. Germline lookup yields CDR1 MNHEY and CDR2 SVGAGI. CDR3 length: 12 amino acids. The CDR3 DNA follows: TGTGCCAGTGGAGCAACTAATGAAAAACTGTTTTTT. This gives the protein CASGATNEKLFF.

This chain uses TRBV6-1 with TRBJ2-3; 16 bases fit TRBD2. V dropped 4 bases and J dropped 1; count of bases not matched to a gene: 5. Germline V gene lookup returns CDR1 MNHNS and CDR2 SASEGT. The CDR3 is 18 residues long. CDR3 loop: CASSVGTSGGAGTDTQYF. CDR3 nucleotide sequence: TGTGCCAGCAGTGTTGGGACTAGCGGGGGGGCGGGCACAGATACGCAGTATTTT.

Notes on this clone: Other DNA sequences in the sample encode the same CDR3. The J gene is TRBJ1-1, the V gene TRBV20-1; no reliable D call. The CDR3 length is 11 residues. Per the germline V gene, CDR1 is DFQATT and CDR2 is SNEGSKA (reference sequence). The V and J ends lost 6 bases and 4 bases respectively, with 9 bases between them. CDR3 in DNA: TGCAGTGCCAGCATGGGCACTGAAGCTTTCTTT. The encoded protein is CSASMGTEAFF.

The chain uses TRBV6-6 and TRBJ2-7, with 7 bases identical to TRBD2. Unmatched junction bases numbered 3, after V lost 0 bases and J lost 4 bases. The CDR3 runs to 14 residues. Germline V gives CDR1 MNHNY, CDR2 SVGAGI (reference sequence). The DNA of the CDR3 is TGTGCCAGCAGTTACTCTGGGCGGGAGTACGAGCAGTACTTC. Its translation: CASSYSGREYEQYF.

The rearrangement links TRBV14 to TRBJ2-3, with D perhaps being TRBD1 or TRBD2 (5 bases each). The CDR3 extends over 17 amino acids. V dropped 5 bases and J dropped 3 bases, with 21 bases sitting between them. Germline V CDR1 and CDR2: SGHDN, FVKESK. This CDR3 reads CASSTKGRGPGTDTQYF. CDR3 DNA sequence: TGTGCCAGCAGCACCAAAGGCCGGGGCCCCGGGACAGATACGCAGTATTTT.

This chain joins TRBV19 and TRBJ2-5, with D unresolved. The V gene lost 7 bases and the J gene lost 4 bases, with 13 bases spanning the gap. CDR1 and CDR2 from the germline V gene are LNHDA and SQIVND (reference sequence). The CDR3 is made up of 13 amino acids. DNA of the CDR3: TGTGCCAGTAATACTTTCGGGTCAGAGACCCAGTACTTC. It codes for CASNTFGSETQYF.

V and J are TRBV10-3 and TRBJ2-3; D is uncertain. There are 14 residues in the CDR3. Trimming pared 0 bases from V and 2 bases from J, leaving 6 bases between. Germline V gene data show CDR1 as ENHRY and CDR2 as SYGVKD. The CDR3 region is CAISESPDTDTQYF. Here the CDR3 DNA reads TGTGCCATCAGTGAGTCGCCAGACACAGATACGCAGTATTTT.

The rearrangement links TRBV28 to TRBJ2-5; D is perhaps TRBD1 (5 bases). The CDR3 runs to 14 residues. Germline values: CDR1 MDHEN, CDR2 SYDVKM. V gave up 3 bases and J gave up 4 bases, with 12 bases separating them. The CDR3, as DNA: TGTGCCAGCAGTTTGGGGCGCGATGGAGAGACCCAGTACTTC. Translated: CASSLGRDGETQYF. The whole variable domain, filled in from reference TRBV28 and TRBJ2-5, reads DVKVTQSSRYLVKRTGEKVFLECVQDMDHENMFWYRQDPGLGLRLIYFSYDVKMKEKGDIPEGYSVSREKKERFSLILESASTNQTSMYLCASSLGRDGETQYFGPGTRLLVL.

The V call is TRBV18, the J call TRBJ2-1; 7 bases map to TRBD1. The V gene end was trimmed by 4 bases and the J gene end by 10 bases; junction bases not matched to a gene: 7. Per germline, CDR1 KGHSH and CDR2 LQKENI. The CDR3 extends over 13 amino acids. CDR3 nucleotide sequence: TGTGCCAGCTCACGCGACAGGGCCGGGGAGCAGTTCTTC. It translates to CASSRDRAGEQFF.

The chain employs TRBV12-5 and TRBJ1-3, with D hard to call. Trimming removed 5 bases at V and 9 bases at J, with 8 bases between. The CDR3 sequence is 11 residues long. Germline values: CDR1 LGHNT, CDR2 FRNRAP. This CDR3 is CASGLDATIYF. As DNA, the CDR3 is TGTGCTAGTGGTCTCGACGCCACCATATATTTT.

This sequence joins TRBV3-1 (or the pseudogene TRBV3-2) and TRBJ2-7; D ambiguous. Germline CDR1 and CDR2: LGHDT and YNNKEL (reference sequence). The CDR3 sequence is 13 residues long. V was trimmed by 3 bases and J by 2 bases, leaving 8 bases between them. The CDR3 DNA sequence: TGTGCCAGCAGCCACCCTCCCACCTACGAGCAGTACTTC. It yields the protein CASSHPPTYEQYF.

The chain combines TRBV18 with TRBJ1-2; D not certain. CDR1 is KGHSH, CDR2 LQKENI, per germline. The ends were cut back, 6 bases at V and 5 bases at J, with 16 bases in the middle. The CDR3 contains 14 residues. The CDR3 nucleotides are TGTGCCAGCTCGATGGGCGGAGGGAGTTATGGCTACACCTTC. Its protein product is CASSMGGGSYGYTF.

The chain recombines TRBV18 with TRBJ2-3; D is undetermined. The germline V and J ends were trimmed by 6 bases and 4 bases, with 8 bases remaining between them. Germline V gives CDR1 KGHSH, CDR2 LQKENI. CDR3 length: 12 residues. The CDR3 reads CASSPMADTQYF. The CDR3 DNA reads as TGTGCCAGCTCCCCCATGGCAGATACGCAGTATTTT.

In this sample, this clone turned up once. V gene TRBV9 combines with J gene TRBJ1-1; the D gene is possibly TRBD1 (5 bases). The germline gives CDR1 SGDLS, CDR2 YYNGEE. This CDR3 has 15 residues. Trimming took off 0 bases at V and 3 bases at J, with 12 bases between the two ends. The CDR3 bases are TGTGCCAGCAGCGTAGCTACGTGGGGGGACACTGAAGCTTTCTTT. Its translation is CASSVATWGDTEAFF.

J is TRBJ1-2 and V is TRBV4-2, with a tentative D call TRBD1 (6 bases). V lost 1 base, J lost 2 bases, and 14 bases lay in between. This CDR3 region has 16 residues. CDR1 is LGHNA and CDR2 is YNFKEQ in the germline V gene. CDR3 sequence (DNA): TGTGCCAGCAGCCAAGTACAGGGAACCTTCAACTATGGCTACACCTTC. Protein sequence: CASSQVQGTFNYGYTF.